The 27 T cell receptor beta chains listed next were all sequenced from one sample in a study of T cells in localized non-small cell lung cancer. Generated by immunoSEQ multiplex PCR, the TCRdb table keeps only in-frame clones and is missing some. Here the sample spans 6,000 to 7,000 clones, about 44% being singletons. The specimen comprised lymph node tissue, sampled before any cancer treatment. The receptors were gathered from a man aged 35 to 69 with stage I lung adenocarcinoma.

The table lists this clone with a few counts. This chain links TRBV1 with TRBJ1-4; TRBD1, as called in the table, went unchecked against the DNA. TRBV1 is noted as a pseudogene. There are 15 residues in the CDR3. The CDR3: CASSPSQGLGEKLFF. The CDR3 DNA is TGCGCCAGCAGCCCTAGCCAGGGGCTAGGTGAAAAACTGTTTTTT.

The V call is TRBV11-3, the J call TRBJ2-7; D gene unclear. Trimming pared 1 base from V and 3 bases from J, leaving 10 bases between. There are 14 residues in the CDR3. The germline CDR1 and CDR2 sequences are SGHNT and YENEEA. DNA of the CDR3: TGTGCCAGCAGCTTAGGGCGGAATATCTACGAGCAGTACTTC. This translates into CASSLGRNIYEQYF.

The chain links TRBV6-8 to TRBJ2-7; D perhaps matches TRBD1 (6 bases). Germline loops: CDR1 MNHGY, CDR2 SAAAGT. V shed 10 bases and J shed 6 bases, with 22 bases lying between them. CDR3 size: 14 residues. The chain's CDR3 is CAINRNTGFGEQYF. DNA for the CDR3: TGTGCCATCAACCGGAATACAGGGTTTGGCGAGCAGTACTTC.

This clone was seen just once. The chain carries TRBV28 and TRBJ1-2; D ambiguous. Germline assignment: CDR1 MDHEN and CDR2 SYDVKM. V dropped 5 bases and J dropped 4 bases, with 11 bases sitting between them. The CDR3 loop spans 13 amino acids. The CDR3 region is CASSPVDLYGYTF. CDR3 in DNA: TGTGCCAGCAGTCCTGTCGACCTCTATGGCTACACCTTC.

This clone was detected once. The V and J genes are TRBV28 and TRBJ2-7; TRBD1 matches at 9 bases. Germline lookup yields CDR1 MDHEN and CDR2 SYDVKM. V lost 5 bases to trimming and J lost 7 bases; unmatched junction nucleotides: 12. The CDR3 has 15 amino acids. The DNA for the CDR3 is TGTGCCAGCAGTGAACGCCCGGGACAGGGAAGGGAGCAGTACTTC. Its translation is CASSERPGQGREQYF. Based on the CDR3 plus reference TRBV28 and TRBJ2-7, the full variable domain is DVKVTQSSRYLVKRTGEKVFLECVQDMDHENMFWYRQDPGLGLRLIYFSYDVKMKEKGDIPEGYSVSREKKERFSLILESASTNQTSMYLCASSERPGQGREQYFGPGTRLTVT.

J is TRBJ2-3 and V is TRBV18; D not resolved. The CDR3 extends over 17 amino acids. CDR1 is KGHSH and CDR2 is LQKENI in the germline V gene. V lost 3 bases, J lost 3 bases, and 19 bases lay in between. The CDR3 loop is CASSPPIMGPKTDTQYF. The CDR3, as DNA: TGTGCCAGCTCACCCCCCATCATGGGTCCCAAAACAGATACGCAGTATTTT.

This sequence joins TRBV10-2 and TRBJ1-5; perhaps TRBD1 as D (5 bases). Germline CDR1 is WSHSY and CDR2 is SAAADI. Trimming took off 3 bases at V and 7 bases at J, with 7 bases between the two ends. The CDR3 totals 12 residues. The CDR3 DNA follows: TGCGCCAGCAGTGACTGGGACCAGCCCCAGCATTTT. Translation: CASSDWDQPQHF.

The chain couples TRBV9 to TRBJ2-5, with D maybe TRBD1 (6 bases). The V gene lost 5 bases and the J gene lost 5 bases, with 13 bases spanning the gap. The CDR3 extends over 13 amino acids. Germline CDR1 SGDLS, CDR2 YYNGEE. The CDR3 region is CASSVTGRETQYF. CDR3 DNA sequence: TGTGCCAGCAGTGTGACAGGACGGGAGACCCAGTACTTC.

The table lists this clone with a few counts. The rearrangement uses TRBV30 and TRBJ1-1, with D uncertain. This CDR3 has 15 amino acids. Germline values: CDR1 GTSNPN, CDR2 SVGIG (reference sequence). Trimming removed 2 bases from V and 3 bases from J, with 16 bases in between. The CDR3 sequence: CAWSPGKGRDTEAFF. The DNA of the CDR3 is TGTGCCTGGAGTCCTGGTAAGGGTCGCGACACTGAAGCTTTCTTT.

This chain links TRBV6-8 with TRBJ2-2; tentatively, D is TRBD1 (6 bases). Looked up from germline, CDR1 is MNHGY and CDR2 is SAAAGT. V shed 6 bases and J shed 6 bases, with 11 bases lying between them. This CDR3 contains 13 residues. The CDR3 sequence: CASSNTGSGELFF. CDR3 DNA: TGTGCCAGCAGCAACACAGGGTCCGGGGAGCTGTTTTTT.

The V and J genes are TRBV12-5 and TRBJ2-1, with 9 bases aligning to TRBD2. In germline, CDR1 is LGHNT, CDR2 FRNRAP. The CDR3 consists of 16 residues. J lost 7 bases, V lost 6 bases, and 13 bases had no gene match. The CDR3 sequence: CASGFPLTSGQNEQFF. In DNA form, the CDR3 reads TGTGCTAGTGGCTTTCCCCTTACTAGCGGGCAGAATGAGCAGTTCTTC.

V usage is TRBV28 and J usage is TRBJ1-1; no clear D gene. There are 15 residues in the CDR3. Between the trimmed V and J ends, which lost 3 bases and 5 bases, there was a span of 16 bases. The germline V gene encodes CDR1 MDHEN and CDR2 SYDVKM. The DNA for the CDR3 is TGTGCCAGCAGTTTTAGGCGGGGAATGCGGACTGAAGCTTTCTTT. Its protein is CASSFRRGMRTEAFF. Full variable domain (remainder filled in from reference TRBV28 and TRBJ1-1): DVKVTQSSRYLVKRTGEKVFLECVQDMDHENMFWYRQDPGLGLRLIYFSYDVKMKEKGDIPEGYSVSREKKERFSLILESASTNQTSMYLCASSFRRGMRTEAFFGQGTRLTVV.

This clone was picked up a small number of times. An end of the junction does not agree with germline; a read error may underlie this. The chain has TRBV6-4 and TRBJ1-2, with D maybe TRBD1 (6 bases). This CDR3 contains 15 residues. Germline V gene sequence: CDR1 MRHNA, CDR2 SNTAGT. CDR3 loop: CASSYSWEGVYGYTF. Here the CDR3 DNA reads TGTGCCAGCAGTTACTCGTGGGAGGGGGTCTATGGCTACACCTTC.

This rearrangement joins TRBV6-8 to TRBJ1-1, with D maybe TRBD1 (6 bases). Germline CDR1 is MNHGY and CDR2 is SAAAGT. Trimming stripped 7 bases from V and 1 base from J, with 13 bases between. The CDR3 is made up of 14 amino acids. Written as DNA, the CDR3 is TGTGCCAGCAAAAAGGACAGACCGAACACTGAAGCTTTCTTT. Translating gives CASKKDRPNTEAFF.

This clone was counted between two and nine times. This chain connects TRBV11-3 to TRBJ1-2; 7 positions agree with TRBD1. Germline CDR1 and CDR2: SGHNT and YENEEA. The CDR3 covers 14 residues. The ends lost 5 bases at V and 4 bases at J; junction bases unmatched: 7. The CDR3 bases are TGTGCCAGCAGCCATGAGGGGGCTGGCTATGGCTACACCTTC. This codes for CASSHEGAGYGYTF. The full variable domain, with the rest looked up from reference TRBV11-3 and TRBJ1-2, is EAGVVQSPRYKIIEKKQPVAFWCNPISGHNTLYWYLQNLGQGPELLIRYENEEAVDDSQLPKDRFSAERLKGVDSTLKIQPAELGDSAVYLCASSHEGAGYGYTFGSGTRLTVV.

V gene TRBV6-8 combines with J gene TRBJ1-2; D possibly corresponds to TRBD1 (5 bases). Trimming stripped 6 bases from V and 2 bases from J, with 10 bases between. Germline CDR1 MNHGY, CDR2 SAAAGT. CDR3 size: 13 residues. The CDR3 bases are TGTGCCAGCAGGGGGGTCATGAACTATGGCTACACCTTC. It translates to CASRGVMNYGYTF.

This clone has more than one count but fewer than ten. The V gene is TRBV10-3, the J gene TRBJ2-7; 10 bases align to TRBD2. The V and J ends lost 2 bases and 5 bases, in that order; junction bases with no gene match: 9. Germline values: CDR1 ENHRY, CDR2 SYGVKD. The CDR3 consists of 16 residues. The CDR3 reads CAISEQISGGRNEQYF. Here the CDR3 DNA reads TGTGCCATCAGTGAGCAAATTAGCGGGGGGCGAAACGAGCAGTACTTC.

A few counts support this clone. This sequence joins TRBV6-8 and TRBJ2-1, with D unclear. The length of the CDR3 is 12 residues. Germline V lookup: CDR1 MNHGY, CDR2 SAAAGT. V was cut by 4 bases and J by 10 bases, with 11 bases left in between. CDR3 DNA: TGTGCCAGCAGTTTGACCACCTTCGAGCAGTTCTTC. Amino acids: CASSLTTFEQFF.

The rearrangement links TRBV18 to TRBJ2-2, with D possibly TRBD1 on 6 matching bases. V lost 3 bases and J 7 bases, leaving 12 bases between the germline ends. This CDR3 region has 14 residues. Germline-derived CDR1 and CDR2 are KGHSH and LQKENI. The CDR3 loop is CASSPGTKFGELFF. For the CDR3, the DNA is TGTGCCAGCTCACCCGGGACAAAGTTCGGGGAGCTGTTTTTT.

The chain links TRBV18 to TRBJ2-6, with D unresolved. The germline V gene encodes CDR1 KGHSH and CDR2 LQKENI. The CDR3 extends over 14 amino acids. Trimming took off 3 bases at V and 2 bases at J, with 5 bases between the two ends. CDR3 nucleotide sequence: TGTGCCAGCTCACCCACCCCTGGGGCCAACGTCCTGACTTTC. It is translated as CASSPTPGANVLTF. Together with reference TRBV18 and TRBJ2-6, the CDR3 gives the full variable domain: NAGVMQNPRHLVRRRGQEARLRCSPMKGHSHVYWYRQLPEEGLKFMVYLQKENIIDESGMPKERFSAEFPKEGPSILRIQQVVRGDSAAYFCASSPTPGANVLTFGAGSRLTVL.

The CDR3 DNA is TGTGCCGTGAAGGGACTAGCGGGTGACAATGAGCAGTTCTTC. Protein product: CAVKGLAGDNEQFF. The rearrangement uses TRBV28 and TRBJ2-1; TRBD2 aligns across 12 bases. Germline CDR1 and CDR2: MDHEN and SYDVKM. Trimming took 11 bases from V and 5 from J; bases not matched to a gene: 7. This CDR3 comprises 14 residues. The full variable domain, rest sourced from reference TRBV28 and TRBJ2-1, is DVKVTQSSRYLVKRTGEKVFLECVQDMDHENMFWYRQDPGLGLRLIYFSYDVKMKEKGDIPEGYSVSREKKERFSLILESASTNQTSMYLCAVKGLAGDNEQFFGPGTRLTVL.

This chain connects TRBV6-8 to TRBJ1-2; no clear D gene. CDR1 is MNHGY and CDR2 is SAAAGT in the germline V gene. The CDR3 is 14 residues long. Trimming took off 2 bases at V and 4 bases at J, with 11 bases between the two ends. The CDR3 region has the DNA TGTGCCAGCAGTTACGCCGACATGATCTATGGCTACACCTTC. Amino acids: CASSYADMIYGYTF.

The chain joins TRBV16 to TRBJ2-7; maybe TRBD2 (6 bases). This CDR3 is built from 12 residues. The germline V gene encodes CDR1 KGHSY and CDR2 FQNENV. The ends were cut back, 2 bases at V and 4 bases at J, with 6 bases in the middle. CDR3 region: CASSQGRYEQYF. As DNA, the CDR3 is TGTGCCAGCAGCCAAGGGAGGTACGAGCAGTACTTC. Full variable domain (outside the CDR3, taken from reference TRBV16 and TRBJ2-7): GEEVAQTPKHLVRGEGQKAKLYCAPIKGHSYVFWYQQVLKNEFKFLISFQNENVFDETGMPKERFSAKCLPNSPCSLEIQATKLEDSAVYFCASSQGRYEQYFGPGTRLTVT.

A few counts support this clone. This chain links TRBV9 with TRBJ2-3; D uncertain. This CDR3 spans 12 amino acids. The V gene lost 5 bases and the J gene lost 6 bases, with 10 bases spanning the gap. Germline assignment: CDR1 SGDLS and CDR2 YYNGEE. The DNA for the CDR3 is TGTGCCAGCAGTGGAGAGAGGGATACGCAGTATTTT. Protein sequence: CASSGERDTQYF.

J is TRBJ2-1 and V is TRBV6-8, with D perhaps TRBD2 (7 bases). CDR3 size: 15 residues. Germline values: CDR1 MNHGY, CDR2 SAAAGT. V was trimmed by 6 bases and J by 5 bases, leaving 17 bases between them. The DNA of the CDR3 is TGTGCCAGCAGCGCTAAGGGGAGGGGGAACAATGAGCAGTTCTTC. Its translation is CASSAKGRGNNEQFF.

This clone has just a few counts. The CDR3 DNA reads TGTGCCAGCAGTTCCCAGGCGGGAGGCGTGGAGACCCAGTACTTC. It encodes CASSSQAGGVETQYF. This chain links TRBV28 with TRBJ2-5; TRBD2 matches at 8 bases. Germline values: CDR1 MDHEN, CDR2 SYDVKM. The V and J ends lost 4 bases and 5 bases, in that order; junction bases with no gene match: 9. This CDR3 has 15 amino acids.

This clone was seen more than once but under ten times. The chain links TRBV4-1 to TRBJ1-5, with a tentative D call TRBD1 (5 bases). V lost 0 bases and J lost 9, with 15 bases in between. Germline V lookup: CDR1 MGHRA, CDR2 YSYEKL. This CDR3 comprises 15 residues. The CDR3 bases are TGCGCCAGCAGCCAAGATAGCTGGGGGAGATCGCCCCAGCATTTT. It translates to CASSQDSWGRSPQHF.